The rows below give T cell receptor beta chains drawn from one sample of a study of blood T cell repertoires in COVID-19. Generated by immunoSEQ multiplex PCR, the TCRdb table keeps only in-frame clones and is missing some. The repertoire holds 150,000 to 160,000 clones, more than 65% seen once, with 9% to 10% in the top ten. The sample comprised peripheral blood. Every receptor here comes from a woman between 50 and 59 years old with acute or convalescent COVID-19. Each CDR3 is given with its conserved first and last residue. The D gene is left open where the match is weak. Some rows mark clone size as missing; the rest say once, few, many or name a class of expanded clone.

J,V,D,length,size,CDR3,DNA
TRBJ2-1,TRBV7-2,NA,14,NA,CASSLPGSYNEQFF,TGTGCCAGCAGCTTACCGGGCTCCTACAATGAGCAGTTCTTC
TRBJ1-2,TRBV3-1/TRBV3-2,NA,13,NA,CASSQVQQAGYTF,TGTGCCAGCAGCCAAGTTCAACAGGCGGGCTACACCTTC
TRBJ1-5,TRBV28,NA,14,NA,CASSSPQGNQPQHF,TGTGCCAGCAGTTCCCCCCAGGGGAATCAGCCCCAGCATTTT
TRBJ2-5,TRBV5-1,NA,14,NA,CASSLRRVEETQYF,TGCGCCAGCAGCTTGAGGCGGGTCGAGGAGACCCAGTACTTC
TRBJ1-4,TRBV5-1,TRBD1,16,NA,CASSSGQGATNEKLFF,TGCGCCAGCAGCTCAGGACAGGGGGCAACTAATGAAAAACTGTTTTTT
TRBJ1-1,TRBV5-1,TRBD1,14,NA,CASSLDKQGDSAFF,TGCGCCAGCAGCTTGGATAAGCAGGGGGATTCAGCTTTCTTT
TRBJ2-2,TRBV7-9,TRBD2,15,few,CASSLQRGVAGELFF,TGTGCCAGCAGCTTACAGCGGGGGGTCGCCGGGGAGCTGTTTTTT
TRBJ2-4,TRBV4-3,NA,15,NA,CASSPRGPTADIQYF,TGCGCCAGCAGCCCGCGGGGCCCTACGGCGGACATTCAGTACTTC
TRBJ2-2,TRBV7-8,NA,13,NA,CASSFSGIGELFF,TGTGCCAGCAGCTTTTCGGGGATCGGGGAGCTGTTTTTT
TRBJ2-2,TRBV14,TRBD2,15,NA,CASSRLAGNTGELFF,TGTGCCAGCAGCCGGCTAGCGGGAAACACCGGGGAGCTGTTTTTT
TRBJ2-5,TRBV7-2,TRBD2,15,few,CASSSIAGGPETQYF,TGTGCCAGCAGCTCCATAGCGGGGGGGCCGGAGACCCAGTACTTC
TRBJ2-1,TRBV19,TRBD2,17,NA,CASSLTTGTSGYNEQFF,TGTGCCAGTAGTCTTACCACCGGGACTAGCGGATACAATGAGCAGTTCTTC
TRBJ2-2,TRBV30,TRBD2,16,once,CAWDATSGRFTGELFF,TGTGCCTGGGACGCAACTAGCGGGCGTTTCACCGGGGAGCTGTTTTTT
TRBJ2-3,TRBV29-1,NA,14,NA,CSVVRYPSTDTQYF,TGCAGCGTTGTCCGCTACCCTAGCACAGATACGCAGTATTTT
TRBJ1-5,TRBV3-1/TRBV3-2,NA,16,NA,CASSQGEQGFNQPQHF,TGTGCCAGCAGCCAAGGGGAGCAAGGATTCAATCAGCCCCAGCATTTT
TRBJ2-7,TRBV9,NA,13,NA,CASSVSQQHEQYF,TGTGCCAGCAGCGTCTCACAGCAGCACGAGCAGTACTTC
TRBJ1-1,TRBV19,TRBD1,13,NA,CASSGGGATEAFF,TGTGCCAGTAGTGGAGGGGGCGCTACTGAAGCTTTCTTT
TRBJ1-4,TRBV3-1/TRBV3-2,TRBD1,18,NA,CASSALTGEGTFNEKLFF,TGTGCCAGCAGCGCCTTGACAGGGGAGGGTACGTTTAATGAAAAACTGTTTTTT
TRBJ2-7,TRBV2,TRBD2,15,NA,CASRGLAGGRGEQYF,TGTGCCAGCAGGGGACTAGCGGGAGGGCGAGGCGAGCAGTACTTC
TRBJ2-5,TRBV5-1,TRBD2,17,NA,CASSLAGLAGSPETQYF,TGCGCCAGCAGCTTGGCCGGCCTAGCGGGGAGTCCAGAGACCCAGTACTTC
TRBJ2-3,TRBV5-5,NA,14,NA,CASSSQGGTDTQYF,TGTGCCAGCAGCTCACAGGGTGGGACAGATACGCAGTATTTT
TRBJ2-3,TRBV7-8,TRBD2,18,NA,CASSLFRDSGGATDTQYF,TGTGCCAGCAGCTTATTCAGAGATAGCGGGGGGGCGACAGATACGCAGTATTTT
TRBJ1-5,TRBV7-8,NA,17,NA,CASSFSTGGTSNQPQHF,TGTGCCAGCAGCTTTTCAACAGGAGGGACTAGCAATCAGCCCCAGCATTTT
TRBJ1-1,TRBV6-1,TRBD1,17,NA,CASSAELQGLGNTEAFF,TGTGCCAGCAGTGCCGAGTTACAGGGGTTAGGAAACACTGAAGCTTTCTTT
TRBJ1-1,TRBV12-3/TRBV12-4,TRBD1,13,once,CASSRQGNTEAFF,TGTGCCAGCAGTAGACAGGGGAACACTGAAGCTTTCTTT
TRBJ1-1,TRBV2,NA,13,NA,CASLQGSNTEAFF,TGTGCCAGCCTACAGGGATCGAACACTGAAGCTTTCTTT
TRBJ2-7,TRBV2,TRBD2,15,NA,CASTPSSGNPYEQYF,TGTGCCAGTACTCCCTCTAGCGGGAACCCCTACGAGCAGTACTTC
TRBJ2-5,TRBV5-1,TRBD2,16,NA,CASSLGLAGVQETQYF,TGCGCCAGCAGCTTGGGACTAGCGGGGGTCCAAGAGACCCAGTACTTC
TRBJ1-4,TRBV2,NA,12,NA,CASTSELEKLFF,TGTGCCAGCACAAGTGAACTGGAAAAACTGTTTTTT
TRBJ2-7,TRBV11-2,NA,14,NA,CASSQGQGLGEQYF,TGTGCCAGCAGCCAAGGACAAGGCCTCGGCGAGCAGTACTTC
TRBJ2-1,TRBV27,NA,13,NA,CASSFMAYNEQFF,TGTGCCAGCAGTTTTATGGCATACAATGAGCAGTTCTTC
TRBJ2-7,TRBV9,TRBD1,15,many,CASSGGQGVTYEQYF,TGTGCCAGCAGCGGGGGACAGGGCGTTACCTACGAGCAGTACTTC
TRBJ2-2,TRBV5-4,NA,16,once,CASSLPIQGNTGELFF,TGTGCCAGCAGCTTGCCCATTCAGGGGAACACCGGGGAGCTGTTTTTT
TRBJ1-5,TRBV28,NA,16,once,CASSYMGAARNQPQHF,TGTGCCAGCAGTTATATGGGGGCGGCTCGCAATCAGCCCCAGCATTTT
TRBJ1-3,TRBV5-1,NA,15,NA,CASSEGDLSGNTIYF,TGCGCCAGCAGTGAGGGGGACCTCTCTGGAAACACCATATATTTT